This T cell receptor (beta chain) emerged from a study of CD8 T cells in ankylosing spondylitis. Study-wide results and limits: Eight or nine highly homologous variants made up a TCR beta motif that seemed to typify ankylosing spondylitis blood.

The trim removed 5 bases at V and 4 bases at J, leaving 9 bases unmatched. In germline, CDR1 is SGHRS, CDR2 YFSETQ. This CDR3 comprises 15 residues. Each CDR3 protein gets one entry after TCRdb re-called the 5' RACE reads with MiXCR. The sample yields hundreds of thousands of distinct CDR3 sequences, approximately 12% seen once. This clonotype was found many times. Antigen: not known. Sequencing was carried out using blood, either unsorted or a sorted T cell fraction (not recorded which). J is TRBJ1-5 and V is TRBV5-1; TRBD1 matches 7 bases. This clonotype was sampled from a male donor with ankylosing spondylitis. The CDR3 here is CASRPGTEINQPQHF. The CDR3 DNA is TGCGCCAGCAGACCCGGGACAGAGATTAATCAGCCCCAGCATTTT.